The entry that follows covers one TCR beta chain sequence. This entry is derived from a study of identical twins. TCRdb analysed the 5' RACE reads with MiXCR anew, one entry per CDR3 protein. Of 1.5 million to 2 million distinct CDR3 sequences in the sample, roughly 35% were seen once. The specimen was cord blood. This clonotype was sampled from a newborn girl in good health.

CDR3 sequence reads: CASSLMAGLNEQYF. The CDR3, as DNA: TGTGCCAGCAGTTTGATGGCAGGGTTGAACGAGCAGTACTTC. V gene TRBV28 combines with J gene TRBJ2-7, with D possibly being TRBD1 (5 bases). Trimming stripped 3 bases from V and 5 bases from J, with 14 bases between. CDR1 is MDHEN, CDR2 SYDVKM, per germline. This CDR3 contains 14 residues. Filled out from reference TRBV28 and TRBJ2-7, the complete variable domain reads DVKVTQSSRYLVKRTGEKVFLECVQDMDHENMFWYRQDPGLGLRLIYFSYDVKMKEKGDIPEGYSVSREKKERFSLILESASTNQTSMYLCASSLMAGLNEQYFGPGTRLTVT.